These 20 T cell receptor beta chains came from one sample sequenced in a study of shared clonotypes between healthy human individuals. The method was immunoSEQ multiplex PCR; TCRdb's version includes in-frame clones alone and lacks a portion of them. The sample holds hundreds of thousands of clones; just over 75% are singletons and the top ten take 9.5% to 15%. The sequencing sample was made of PBMCs. These TCRs come from a woman in her forties in good health. Some clones in this sample may be carry-over from other donors' samples.

V usage is TRBV28 and J usage is TRBJ2-7; D unresolved. Germline-derived CDR1 and CDR2 are MDHEN and SYDVKM. Trimming left V 4 bases short and J 5 bases short, with 9 bases between. The CDR3 is made up of 12 amino acids. CDR3 protein: CASSSSTHEQYF. DNA of the CDR3: TGTGCCAGCAGTTCTTCTACCCACGAGCAGTACTTC.

The chain has TRBV25-1 and TRBJ2-5; perhaps TRBD1 as D (6 bases). CDR1 is MGHDK and CDR2 is SYGVNS in the germline V gene. The CDR3 has 15 residues. Trimming removed 2 bases at V and 4 bases at J, with 14 bases between. In DNA, the CDR3 is TGTGCCAGCAGTGAAGGGGGCGGCGTTGGAGAGACCCAGTACTTC. Encoded protein: CASSEGGGVGETQYF.

This CDR3 reads CASSQVSTDTQYF. In DNA form, the CDR3 reads TGCGCCAGCAGCCAAGTGAGCACAGATACGCAGTATTTT. The chain recombines TRBV4-1 with TRBJ2-3; no reliable D call. In germline, CDR1 is MGHRA, CDR2 YSYEKL. This CDR3 spans 13 amino acids. The V and J ends lost 1 base and 0 bases respectively, with 2 bases between them.

This clone was seen only a few times. The same CDR3 is also encoded by other DNA sequences in this sample. J is TRBJ2-5 and V is TRBV7-9; perhaps TRBD1 as D (6 bases). Between the trimmed V and J ends, which lost 3 bases and 5 bases, there was a span of 7 bases. Germline values: CDR1 SEHNR, CDR2 FQNEAQ (reference sequence). This CDR3 is built from 12 residues. The CDR3 sequence: CASSFTGETQYF. The CDR3, as DNA: TGTGCCAGCAGCTTCACAGGGGAGACCCAGTACTTC.

The V gene is TRBV9, the J gene TRBJ2-7; TRBD2 agrees at 7 bases. The CDR3 has 15 amino acids. V trimming: 1 base; J trimming: 0 bases; junction bases outside the gene matches: 4. From germline, CDR1 is SGDLS and CDR2 YYNGEE. As DNA, the CDR3 is TGTGCCAGCAGCGTAACGGCTAGCGGCTCCTACGAGCAGTACTTC. Translating it yields CASSVTASGSYEQYF. The entire variable domain, with the rest obtained from reference TRBV9 and TRBJ2-7, is as follows: DSGVTQTPKHLITATGQRVTLRCSPRSGDLSVYWYQQSLDQGLQFLIQYYNGEERAKGNILERFSAQQFPDLHSELNLSSLELGDSALYFCASSVTASGSYEQYFGPGTRLTVT.

This chain links TRBV7-2 with TRBJ2-2; D not resolved. The CDR3 covers 17 residues. V lost 1 base to trimming and J lost 0 bases, with 12 bases between them. CDR1 SGHTA and CDR2 FQGNSA come from the germline V gene. The CDR3 protein is CASSLGLGSANTGELFF. The CDR3 DNA reads TGTGCCAGCAGCTTAGGCTTAGGCTCGGCGAACACCGGGGAGCTGTTTTTT.

The J gene is TRBJ2-5, the V gene TRBV29-1, with 7 bases matching TRBD2. CDR3 length: 15 amino acids. V lost 1 base to trimming and J lost 5 bases; unmatched junction nucleotides: 10. Germline V gives CDR1 SQVTM, CDR2 ANQGSEA. The CDR3 nucleotides are TGCAGCGTTGAAGGGACTAGAGGCGCTCGGGAGACCCAGTACTTC. Its translation: CSVEGTRGARETQYF. The full variable domain, with the rest looked up from reference TRBV29-1 and TRBJ2-5, is SAVISQKPSRDICQRGTSLTIQCQVDSQVTMMFWYRQQPGQSLTLIATANQGSEATYESGFVIDKFPISRPNLTFSTLTVSNMSPEDSSIYLCSVEGTRGARETQYFGPGTRLLVL.

The chain combines TRBV4-1 with TRBJ2-3; 10 nucleotides match TRBD2. Germline V CDR1 and CDR2: MGHRA, YSYEKL. V lost 1 base and J lost 9; bases outside the gene matches: 7. The CDR3 contains 15 residues. The CDR3 loop reads CASSQGRLAGNTQYF. CDR3 nucleotides: TGCGCCAGCAGCCAAGGTAGACTAGCGGGTAACACGCAGTATTTT.

The V and J genes are TRBV19 and TRBJ1-1; D unclear. V dropped 8 bases and J dropped 0 bases, with 13 bases sitting between them. CDR1 and CDR2 from the germline V gene are LNHDA and SQIVND (reference sequence). The CDR3 is 14 residues long. The CDR3 bases are TGTGCCAGTGGAAAACCGGGGATGAACACTGAAGCTTTCTTT. Its protein product is CASGKPGMNTEAFF.

A single count supports this clone. The chain uses TRBV28 and TRBJ2-5; unclear D gene. The V and J ends lost 8 bases and 4 bases respectively, with 11 bases between them. This CDR3 has 12 amino acids. Germline-derived CDR1 and CDR2 are MDHEN and SYDVKM. CDR3 region: CASLGLGETQYF. The CDR3 DNA sequence: TGTGCCAGCTTAGGGTTAGGAGAGACCCAGTACTTC.

The rearrangement uses TRBV28 and TRBJ2-3; 7 nucleotides match TRBD2. This CDR3 region has 14 residues. The germline V gene has CDR1 MDHEN and CDR2 SYDVKM. Losses at the gene ends were 10 bases for V and 1 base for J; bases not matched to a gene: 8. CDR3 loop: CATKSGTGTDTQYF. The CDR3 bases are TGTGCCACCAAGAGCGGGACCGGCACAGATACGCAGTATTTT.

Concerning this clone itself: In the same sample, other DNA sequences code for this CDR3. CDR3 DNA sequence: TGTGCCAGCAGTTACGGGAGGGGAGATACGCAGTATTTT. Protein sequence: CASSYGRGDTQYF. The chain employs TRBV6-5 and TRBJ2-3, with 7 positions matching TRBD2. V lost 2 bases and J lost 5; bases outside the gene matches: 1. The CDR3 is 13 residues long. CDR1 is MNHEY and CDR2 is SVGAGI in the germline V gene.

This chain joins TRBV5-1 and TRBJ2-7; 10 nucleotides agree with TRBD1. The germline gives CDR1 SGHRS, CDR2 YFSETQ. V lost 4 bases to trimming and J lost 7 bases; unmatched junction nucleotides: 11. CDR3 size: 15 residues. The CDR3 is CASSVTGTGAGEQYF. The CDR3 region has the DNA TGCGCCAGCAGCGTTACCGGGACAGGGGCTGGGGAGCAGTACTTC.

Comments on this clone: The sample holds other DNA sequences that translate to the same CDR3. This chain joins TRBV5-1 and TRBJ2-3; D remains ambiguous. The CDR3 sequence is 14 residues long. Germline CDR1 reads SGHRS; CDR2 reads YFSETQ. Trimming shortened V by 0 bases and J by 2 bases, and 7 bases separated the two germline ends. The CDR3: CASSLDSNTDTQYF. The CDR3, as DNA: TGCGCCAGCAGCTTGGATTCGAACACAGATACGCAGTATTTT.

V is TRBV7-3 and J is TRBJ2-1; TRBD1 is a possible D gene (5 bases). V shed 4 bases and J shed 7 bases, with 11 bases lying between them. The V gene's germline CDR1 is SGHTA and CDR2 FQGTGA. CDR3 length: 13 amino acids. This chain's CDR3 is CASSSTGSNEQFF. In DNA, the CDR3 is TGTGCCAGCAGCTCTACAGGTAGTAATGAGCAGTTCTTC.

To note about this clone: In the same sample, other DNA sequences code for this CDR3. The chain uses TRBV27 and TRBJ1-3; 8 bases align to TRBD1. The CDR3 extends over 15 amino acids. The V segment lost 2 bases and the J segment 3 bases; nucleotides outside the gene matches: 3. Germline V gives CDR1 MNHEY, CDR2 SMNVEV (reference sequence). CDR3 region: CASSLGRGLGNTIYF. In DNA form, the CDR3 reads TGTGCCAGCAGTTTAGGCAGGGGGCTTGGAAACACCATATATTTT.

About this clone itself: This likely stems from a read error, as it lies one base from a far larger clone. The same CDR3 arises from other DNA sequences in this sample as well. This rearrangement joins TRBV30 to TRBJ1-1, with a weak D call TRBD1 (6 bases). Germline loops: CDR1 GTSNPN, CDR2 SVGIG (reference sequence). This CDR3 contains 17 residues. The CDR3 reads CAWSPPGANSMNTEAFF. The CDR3 bases are TGTGCCTGGAGTCCCCCAGGGGCCAACTCCATGAACACCGAAGCTTTCTTT.

The rearrangement links TRBV5-1 to TRBJ2-3, with 8 bases lining up with TRBD2. CDR3 length: 16 amino acids. With 4 bases clipped from V and 0 bases from J, the junction kept 7 bases outside the gene matches. The germline V gene encodes CDR1 SGHRS and CDR2 YFSETQ. In DNA, the CDR3 is TGCGCCAGCAGCCCCGGACTAGCCAGTAGCACAGATACGCAGTATTTT. This codes for CASSPGLASSTDTQYF.

The rearrangement uses TRBV19 and TRBJ2-1; TRBD2 matches 7 bases. Losses at the gene ends were 6 bases for V and 3 bases for J; bases not matched to a gene: 5. The CDR3 spans 14 residues. The germline V gene has CDR1 LNHDA and CDR2 SQIVND (reference sequence). CDR3 nucleotide sequence: TGTGCCAGTAGCGGGAGGTTTCTCTACAATGAGCAGTTCTTC. Translation gives CASSGRFLYNEQFF.

The rearrangement joins TRBV13 to TRBJ2-2; no definite D call. The CDR3 covers 11 residues. Between the trimmed V and J ends, which lost 3 bases and 5 bases, there was a span of 1 base. Germline values: CDR1 PRHDT, CDR2 FYEKMQ (reference sequence). CDR3 sequence: CASSFTGELFF. The CDR3 DNA sequence: TGTGCCAGCAGCTTTACCGGGGAGCTGTTTTTT.